What follows are 21 T cell receptor beta chains derived from one specimen sequenced in a study of blood T cells in healthy people across ages. Primers used in a second PCR of about 6 to 11 cycles were a sample-barcoded 5' primer and a J-beta primer mix. TCRdb ran MiXCR on the 5' RACE reads and lists one entry per CDR3 protein. Of 800,000 to 950,000 distinct CDR3 sequences detected, about 29% appear once; the ten largest clones hold about 10%. Another study also made use of these data, one on T cells of mothers and their children.

Sequencing input: blood. These receptors came from a woman in her forties in good health.

This clonotype has more than one count but fewer than ten. The rearrangement joins TRBV3-1 to TRBJ2-3; TRBD1 might be the D (6 bases). In germline, CDR1 is LGHDT, CDR2 YNNKEL (reference sequence). Trimming removed 6 bases at V and 2 bases at J, with 15 bases between. This CDR3 is 15 amino acids long. This chain's CDR3 is CASSTYRDPTDTQYF. Here the CDR3 DNA reads TGTGCCAGCAGTACGTACAGGGACCCCACAGATACGCAGTATTTT.

This clonotype was seen many times. The rearrangement links TRBV29-1 to TRBJ2-1, with D possibly being TRBD1 or TRBD2 (6 bases each). Trimming took off 7 bases at V and 2 bases at J, with 27 bases between the two ends. The CDR3 runs 18 residues. In germline, CDR1 is SQVTM, CDR2 ANQGSEA. CDR3: CSGEGRAGAGQTYNEQFF. The CDR3 DNA reads TGCAGCGGCGAAGGTCGCGCAGGGGCGGGGCAGACCTACAATGAGCAGTTCTTC.

This clonotype was picked up a small number of times. The V call is TRBV5-5, the J call TRBJ2-3; D is unresolved. Germline loops: CDR1 SGHKS, CDR2 YYEKEE (reference sequence). The CDR3 runs to 17 residues. The V and J ends lost 0 bases and 3 bases respectively, with 17 bases between them. The CDR3 region is CASSLGPRSALTDTQYF. The CDR3 DNA sequence: TGTGCCAGCAGCTTGGGCCCACGGTCCGCCCTGACAGATACGCAGTATTTT.

This clonotype was detected once. The V and J genes are TRBV28 and TRBJ2-5; tentatively, D is TRBD2 (6 bases). The CDR3 runs 14 residues. Germline V CDR1 and CDR2: MDHEN, SYDVKM. V shed 6 bases and J shed 2 bases, with 13 bases lying between them. CDR3 loop: CASSHKGLQETQYF. CDR3 in DNA: TGTGCCAGCAGCCACAAGGGACTTCAAGAGACCCAGTACTTC.

This clonotype has more than one count but fewer than ten. The chain has TRBV30 and TRBJ2-7; no firm D call. Germline CDR1 GTSNPN, CDR2 SVGIG (reference sequence). The CDR3 runs to 11 residues. The V gene lost 5 bases and the J gene lost 1 base, with 6 bases spanning the gap. The CDR3 here is CAWGNSYEQYF. In DNA, the CDR3 is TGTGCCTGGGGAAATTCCTACGAGCAGTACTTC. Complete variable domain (other parts from reference TRBV30 and TRBJ2-7): SQTIHQWPATLVQPVGSPLSLECTVEGTSNPNLYWYRQAAGRGLQLLFYSVGIGQISSEVPQNLSASRPQDRQFILSSKKLLLSDSGFYLCAWGNSYEQYFGPGTRLTVT.

The CDR3, as DNA: TGTGCCAGCAGCTTGTCCGGCCACGAGCAGTACTTC. It specifies CASSLSGHEQYF. The V call is TRBV5-5, the J call TRBJ2-7; no clear D gene. The CDR3 loop spans 12 amino acids. Germline V gene data show CDR1 as SGHKS and CDR2 as YYEKEE (reference sequence). Trimming removed 1 base at V and 5 bases at J, with 7 bases between.

This clonotype was detected only a few times. CDR3 sequence reads: CASSPRTVANEQFF. CDR3 nucleotides: TGCGCCAGCAGCCCCCGGACAGTCGCTAATGAGCAGTTCTTC. The V call is TRBV5-1, the J call TRBJ2-1, with a possible D match to TRBD1 (6 bases). The germline V gene has CDR1 SGHRS and CDR2 YFSETQ. Trimming removed 4 bases from V and 7 bases from J, with 15 bases in between. There are 14 residues in the CDR3.

The J gene is TRBJ2-4, the V gene TRBV28; D is perhaps TRBD1 or TRBD2 (5 bases each). V dropped 11 bases and J dropped 13 bases, with 18 bases sitting between them. This CDR3 contains 11 residues. Per the germline V gene, CDR1 is MDHEN and CDR2 is SYDVKM. CDR3 sequence: CADSKLGEQYF. For the CDR3, the DNA is TGTGCCGACAGTAAATTAGGGGAGCAGTACTTC.

The chain employs TRBV27 and TRBJ2-3, with TRBD1 as a possible D gene (6 bases). V lost 5 bases to trimming and J lost 5 bases, with 14 bases between them. This CDR3 is built from 14 residues. The germline CDR1 and CDR2 sequences are MNHEY and SMNVEV (reference sequence). As DNA, the CDR3 is TGTGCCAGCAGTCCACAGGGTCTTAGAGATACGCAGTATTTT. Its protein product is CASSPQGLRDTQYF.

The chain has TRBV12-3 or TRBV12-4 and TRBJ1-2; D may be TRBD1 (6 bases). The CDR3 extends over 14 amino acids. Trimming left V 5 bases short and J 3 bases short, with 13 bases between. The CDR3 DNA is TGTGCCAGCAGTGGGGGGGGGCGCGACTATGGCTACACCTTC. Residues: CASSGGGRDYGYTF.

This clonotype was found a few times. This rearrangement joins TRBV30 to TRBJ1-5; D ambiguous. CDR1 GTSNPN and CDR2 SVGIG come from the germline V gene (reference sequence). V gave up 3 bases and J gave up 4 bases, with 7 bases separating them. This CDR3 has 12 residues. CDR3 protein: CAWSKDNQPQHF. The DNA of the CDR3 is TGTGCCTGGAGCAAAGATAATCAGCCCCAGCATTTT. Full variable domain (outside the CDR3, taken from reference TRBV30 and TRBJ1-5): SQTIHQWPATLVQPVGSPLSLECTVEGTSNPNLYWYRQAAGRGLQLLFYSVGIGQISSEVPQNLSASRPQDRQFILSSKKLLLSDSGFYLCAWSKDNQPQHFGDGTRLSIL.

The CDR3: CASRPTSGVKGTQYF. The CDR3 DNA sequence: TGTGCCAGCAGGCCGACTAGCGGGGTTAAGGGGACCCAGTACTTC. The chain recombines TRBV6-5 with TRBJ2-5; 11 bases align to TRBD2. Trimming at V came to 6 bases and at J to 7 bases, leaving 10 bases not matched to a gene. The CDR3 loop spans 15 amino acids. CDR1 is MNHEY and CDR2 is SVGAGI in the germline V gene.

The sample holds many counts of this clonotype. V usage is TRBV28 and J usage is TRBJ2-1, with TRBD2 matching 13 bases. The CDR3 is 14 residues long. Germline lookup yields CDR1 MDHEN and CDR2 SYDVKM. V lost 6 bases, J lost 10 bases, and 6 bases stayed unmatched. The CDR3 nucleotides are TGTGCCAGCAGCTTTAGACTAGCGGGAGGAGAGCAGTTCTTC. Its translation: CASSFRLAGGEQFF.

This clonotype was counted between two and nine times. V gene TRBV3-1 combines with J gene TRBJ2-1; 9 bases align to TRBD1. CDR1 is LGHDT and CDR2 is YNNKEL in the germline V gene (reference sequence). J gave up 5 bases and V 3 bases, and 11 bases lay outside the gene matches. The CDR3 is 17 amino acids. CDR3 nucleotide sequence: TGTGCCAGCAGCCATACATACAGGGGGCAAGTCCACAATGAGCAGTTCTTC. Amino acids: CASSHTYRGQVHNEQFF.

Only a few counts were recorded for this clonotype. The rearrangement uses TRBV7-9 and TRBJ1-2; D is unclear. The V end was cut by 6 bases, the J end by 7 bases, with 15 bases between. Looked up from germline, CDR1 is SEHNR and CDR2 is FQNEAQ (reference sequence). This CDR3 is built from 13 residues. The DNA for the CDR3 is TGTGCCAGCAGTCAAGACCTTGCTCCTGGCTACACCTTC. It specifies CASSQDLAPGYTF.

This chain uses TRBV2 with TRBJ2-3, with TRBD1 identical over 7 bases. The germline V gene encodes CDR1 SNHLY and CDR2 FYNNEI. V shed 3 bases and J 6 bases; nucleotides not matched to a gene: 15. The CDR3 extends over 17 amino acids. CDR3 sequence (DNA): TGTGCCAGCAGTGACCCCTGGGGGACAGTCGCTCCTGATACGCAGTATTTT. Translating it yields CASSDPWGTVAPDTQYF.

This clonotype has a handful of counts. This chain connects TRBV25-1 to TRBJ2-7; D not resolved. The CDR3 extends over 12 amino acids. V lost 6 bases and J lost 2, with 8 bases in between. Germline V CDR1 and CDR2: MGHDK, SYGVNS. Written as DNA, the CDR3 is TGTGCCAGCAGGGCCGGCACCTACGAGCAGTACTTC. It specifies CASRAGTYEQYF.

This clonotype was observed a handful of times. The V gene is TRBV4-1, the J gene TRBJ2-1; 11 nucleotides line up with TRBD2. V gave up 3 bases and J gave up 7 bases; unmatched junction bases: 8. CDR3 length equals 16 residues. Germline V gives CDR1 MGHRA, CDR2 YSYEKL. CDR3 DNA: TGCGCCAGCAGCCAGGGTAGCGGGGGGGCCCTGAATGAGCAGTTCTTC. It is translated as CASSQGSGGALNEQFF.

The chain carries TRBV28 and TRBJ1-1; D is ambiguous. The V end lost 3 bases, the J end lost 0 bases, and 11 bases lay between the germline ends. The CDR3 length is 15 residues. Germline CDR1 is MDHEN and CDR2 is SYDVKM. CDR3 in amino acids: CASSFRGLMNTEAFF. The CDR3 DNA sequence: TGTGCCAGCAGTTTTAGAGGACTGATGAACACTGAAGCTTTCTTT.

There are a few counts of this clonotype. The V call is TRBV7-2, the J call TRBJ2-3; the match to TRBD1 covers 7 bases. V shed 4 bases and J 1 base; nucleotides not matched to a gene: 8. The CDR3 has 16 residues. CDR1 SGHTA and CDR2 FQGNSA come from the germline V gene. CDR3 DNA: TGTGCCAGCAGCTCCTCCGGGACAGTTCGCACAGATACGCAGTATTTT. It is translated as CASSSSGTVRTDTQYF.

By share, this clonotype counts as medium-sized. The V and J genes are TRBV6-2 or TRBV6-3 and TRBJ1-5; D unclear. CDR3 size: 15 residues. Germline V gene data show CDR1 as MNHEY and CDR2 as SVGEGT. Trimming pared 6 bases from V and 0 bases from J, leaving 12 bases between. The CDR3, as DNA: TGTGCCAGCAGCCTACAGTGGAATAGCAATCAGCCCCAGCATTTT. This sequence encodes CASSLQWNSNQPQHF.